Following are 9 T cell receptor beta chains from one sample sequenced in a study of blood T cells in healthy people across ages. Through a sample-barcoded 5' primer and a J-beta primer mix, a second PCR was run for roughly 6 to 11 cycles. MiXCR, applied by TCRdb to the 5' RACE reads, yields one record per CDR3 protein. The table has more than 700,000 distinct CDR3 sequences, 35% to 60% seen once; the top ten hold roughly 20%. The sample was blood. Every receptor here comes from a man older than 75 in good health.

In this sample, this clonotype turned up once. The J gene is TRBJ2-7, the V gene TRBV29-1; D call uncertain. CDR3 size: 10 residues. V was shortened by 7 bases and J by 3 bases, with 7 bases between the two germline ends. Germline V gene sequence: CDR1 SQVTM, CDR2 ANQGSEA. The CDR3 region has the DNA TGCAGCGCCCAAAACTACGAGCAGTACTTC. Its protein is CSAQNYEQYF.

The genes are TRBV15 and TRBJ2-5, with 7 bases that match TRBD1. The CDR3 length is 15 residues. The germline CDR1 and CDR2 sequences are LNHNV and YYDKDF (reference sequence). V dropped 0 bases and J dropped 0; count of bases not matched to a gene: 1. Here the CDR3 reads CATSRERGHQETQYF. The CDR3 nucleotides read TGTGCCACCAGCAGAGAAAGGGGGCACCAAGAGACCCAGTACTTC.

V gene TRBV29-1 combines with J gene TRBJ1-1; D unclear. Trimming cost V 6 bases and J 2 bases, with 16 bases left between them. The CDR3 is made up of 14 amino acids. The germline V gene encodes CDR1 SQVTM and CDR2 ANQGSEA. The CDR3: CSVALAPLNTEAFF. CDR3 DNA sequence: TGCAGCGTGGCCCTAGCACCGTTAAACACTGAAGCTTTCTTT.

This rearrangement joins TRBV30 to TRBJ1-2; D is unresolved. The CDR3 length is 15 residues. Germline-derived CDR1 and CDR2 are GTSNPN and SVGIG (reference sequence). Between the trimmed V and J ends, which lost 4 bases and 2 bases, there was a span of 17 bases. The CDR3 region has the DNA TGTGCCTGGACTGGTGACGAGAAGGGAAACTATGGCTACACCTTC. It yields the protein CAWTGDEKGNYGYTF.

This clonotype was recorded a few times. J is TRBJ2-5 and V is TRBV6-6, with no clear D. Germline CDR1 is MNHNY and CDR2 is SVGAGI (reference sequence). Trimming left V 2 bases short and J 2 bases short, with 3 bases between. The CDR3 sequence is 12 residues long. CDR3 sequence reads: CASSYTQETQYF. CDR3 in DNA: TGTGCCAGCAGTTACACTCAAGAGACCCAGTACTTC.

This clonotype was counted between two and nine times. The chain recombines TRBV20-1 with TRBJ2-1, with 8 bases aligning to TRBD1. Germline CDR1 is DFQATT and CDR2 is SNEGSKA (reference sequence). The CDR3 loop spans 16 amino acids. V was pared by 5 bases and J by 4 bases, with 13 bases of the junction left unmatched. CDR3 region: CSAHGSLGQGYNEQFF. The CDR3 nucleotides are TGCAGTGCTCACGGAAGTCTCGGACAGGGTTACAATGAGCAGTTCTTC.

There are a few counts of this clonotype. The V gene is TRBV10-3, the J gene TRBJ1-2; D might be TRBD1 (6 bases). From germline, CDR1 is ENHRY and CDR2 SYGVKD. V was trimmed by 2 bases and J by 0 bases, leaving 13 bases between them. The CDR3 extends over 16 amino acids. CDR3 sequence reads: CAISEGGANPNYGYTF. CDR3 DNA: TGTGCCATCAGTGAGGGGGGGGCTAACCCTAACTATGGCTACACCTTC.

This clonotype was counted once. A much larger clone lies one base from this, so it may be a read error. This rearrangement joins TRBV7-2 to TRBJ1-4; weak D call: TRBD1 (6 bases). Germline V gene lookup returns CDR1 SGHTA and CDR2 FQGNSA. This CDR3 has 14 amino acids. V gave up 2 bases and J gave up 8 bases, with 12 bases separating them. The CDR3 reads CASSLRGTGEKLFF. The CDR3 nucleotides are TGTGCCAGCAGCTTAAGGGGGACCGGGGAAAAACTGTTTTTT.

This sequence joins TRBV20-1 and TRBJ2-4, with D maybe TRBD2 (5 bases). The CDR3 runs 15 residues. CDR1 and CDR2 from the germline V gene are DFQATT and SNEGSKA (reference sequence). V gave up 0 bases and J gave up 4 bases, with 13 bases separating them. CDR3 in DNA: TGCAGTGCTAGAGATGCTGGGGAGTCAAAAAACATTCAGTACTTC. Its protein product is CSARDAGESKNIQYF.